Judged by abundance, the clone carrying this T cell receptor beta chain is medium-sized. With 7 bases removed from V and 3 bases from J, the gap between germline ends came to 18 bases. Germline CDR1 reads MNHNY; CDR2 reads SVGAGI (reference sequence). The CDR3 runs to 15 residues. The authors' processing: Scientists estimated how many nucleated cells there were by amplifying reference gene primers. The table came from immunoSEQ multiplex PCR; TCRdb's copy has only in-frame clones and leaves some out. Clone size and the V and J calls come from that table; the DNA yielded D and trimming. The data show around 190,000 clones, about four fifths seen once. The sample belongs to a study of blood T cell repertoires in COVID-19.

This chain connects TRBV6-6 to TRBJ1-2, with D possibly matching TRBD1 (5 bases). Sequencing used peripheral blood. The source is a man between 60 and 75 years old with acute or convalescent COVID-19. Here the CDR3 reads CASTQRLGGDYGYTF. The DNA of the CDR3 is TGTGCCAGCACTCAACGCCTGGGGGGGGACTATGGCTACACCTTC.